This TCR beta chain was observed in a study of T cell responses to AZD1222 COVID-19 vaccine. This clone was recorded only once. Method: immunoSEQ multiplex PCR; TCRdb's copy keeps in-frame clones and lacks some. The profile shows 100,000 or so clones, around nine tenths of them singletons. Per the germline V gene, CDR1 is LNHDA and CDR2 is SQIVND (reference sequence). The CDR3 contains 13 residues. Trimming took off 9 bases at V and 5 bases at J, with 16 bases between the two ends. The sample in question was peripheral blood, obtained on day 0 of AZD1222 vaccination. The sequence was obtained from an adult in good health. The rearrangement links TRBV19 to TRBJ2-5; possible D gene TRBD2, 7 bases. As DNA, the CDR3 is TGTGCCAGCGACACGGGGGGCGGGGAGACCCAGTACTTC. Protein: CASDTGGGETQYF.